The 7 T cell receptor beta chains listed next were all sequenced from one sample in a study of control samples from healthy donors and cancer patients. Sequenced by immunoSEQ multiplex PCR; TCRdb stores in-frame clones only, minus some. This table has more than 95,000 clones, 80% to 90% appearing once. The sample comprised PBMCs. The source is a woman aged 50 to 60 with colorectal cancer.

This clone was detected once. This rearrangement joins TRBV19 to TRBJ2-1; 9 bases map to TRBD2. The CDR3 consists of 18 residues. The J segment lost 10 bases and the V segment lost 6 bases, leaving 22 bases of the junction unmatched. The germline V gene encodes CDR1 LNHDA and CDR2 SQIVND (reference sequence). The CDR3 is CASSPEASGALRPGEQFF. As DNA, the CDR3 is TGTGCCAGTAGCCCCGAGGCTAGCGGGGCCCTCCGGCCGGGGGAGCAGTTCTTC.

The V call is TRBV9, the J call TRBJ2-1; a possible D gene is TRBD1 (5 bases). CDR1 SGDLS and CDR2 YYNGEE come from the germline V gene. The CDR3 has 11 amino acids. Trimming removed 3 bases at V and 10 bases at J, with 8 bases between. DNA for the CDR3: TGTGCCAGCAGCGACGGACAAGAGCAGTTCTTC. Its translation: CASSDGQEQFF.

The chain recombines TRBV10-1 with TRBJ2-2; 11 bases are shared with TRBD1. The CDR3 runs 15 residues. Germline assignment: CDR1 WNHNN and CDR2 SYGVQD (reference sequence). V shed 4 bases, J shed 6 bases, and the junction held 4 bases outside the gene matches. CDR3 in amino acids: CASSVGTGGPGELFF. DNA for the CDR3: TGCGCCAGCAGTGTCGGGACAGGGGGGCCCGGGGAGCTGTTTTTT.

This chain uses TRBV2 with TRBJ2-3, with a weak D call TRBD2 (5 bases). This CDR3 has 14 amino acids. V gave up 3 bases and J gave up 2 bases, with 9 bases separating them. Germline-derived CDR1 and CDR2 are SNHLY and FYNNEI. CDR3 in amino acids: CASSDQRNTDTQYF. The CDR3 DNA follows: TGTGCCAGCAGTGACCAGCGGAACACAGATACGCAGTATTTT.

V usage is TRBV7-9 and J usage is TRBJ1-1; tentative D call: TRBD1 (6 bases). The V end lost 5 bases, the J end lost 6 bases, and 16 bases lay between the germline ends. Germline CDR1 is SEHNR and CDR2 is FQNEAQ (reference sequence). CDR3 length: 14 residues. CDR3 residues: CASSPVLQGSEAFF. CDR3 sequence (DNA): TGTGCCAGCAGCCCGGTTCTTCAGGGGTCTGAAGCTTTCTTT.

This chain's CDR3 is CASSLMGGRFNEQYF. CDR3 sequence (DNA): TGTGCCAGCAGCTTAATGGGGGGCCGATTTAACGAGCAGTACTTC. The gene calls are TRBV7-3 and TRBJ2-7; D tentatively reads TRBD1 or TRBD2 (6 bases each). The CDR3 has 15 amino acids. The V gene's germline CDR1 is SGHTA and CDR2 FQGTGA. V was trimmed by 1 base and J by 5 bases, leaving 15 bases between them.

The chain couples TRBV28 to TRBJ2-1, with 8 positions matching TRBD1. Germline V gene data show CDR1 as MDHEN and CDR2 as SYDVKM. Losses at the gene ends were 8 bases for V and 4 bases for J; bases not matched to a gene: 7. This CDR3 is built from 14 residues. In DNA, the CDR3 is TGTGCCAGCTGTGGGACAGGCCGGTACAATGAGCAGTTCTTC. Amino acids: CASCGTGRYNEQFF.